These T cell receptor beta chains were read from a single sample in a study of T cell responses to AZD1222 COVID-19 vaccine. Generated by immunoSEQ multiplex PCR, the TCRdb table keeps only in-frame clones and is missing some. Of about 110,000 clones detected, about 92% appear once; the ten largest clones hold 1% to 1.5%. The specimen comprised peripheral blood, sampled on day 0 of AZD1222 vaccination. These receptors all come from an adult in good health. The CDR3 runs from the conserved cysteine through the conserved F or W.

TRBV6-5	CASSYLRSFSYNEQFF
TRBV11-1	CASSPRGSSGRDEQFF
TRBV9	CASSPGLRSSYEQYF
TRBV28	CASSFAAGQGINSPLHF
TRBV6-2/TRBV6-3	CASNPSGILETQYF
TRBV7-8	CASSLEGRNEQFF
TRBV28	CASSLLHEQYF
TRBV6-5	CASSYSGFQNEAFF
TRBV7-2	CASSRDRAGYTF
TRBV5-5	CASSFGGNQPQHF
TRBV5-1	CASAYGQSSTDTQYF
TRBV5-1	CASSFVAGGAGGELFF
TRBV4-3	CASSPKGRDSNQPQHF
TRBV5-4	CASSLGGSPYGYTF
TRBV6-1	CASSIGTDHNYGYTF
TRBV2	CASCSSGAPYEQYF
TRBV10-2	CASSENRGSSPLHF
TRBV6-5	CASGYRGPTPYGYTF
TRBV24-1	CATSDDRYTAGYTF
TRBV4-3	CASSLDRGVDTQYF
TRBV11-2	CASSRGTARGNTIYF
TRBV14	CASSQDSGVSTDTQYF
TRBV7-3	CASSPNAAGVGDTEAFF